Listed here are 20 T cell receptor beta chains from one sample, sequenced in a study of T cells in Graves' hyperthyroidism and ophthalmopathy. The CDR3 regions of TCR beta were amplified from RNA transcripts. A set of HTBI primers served as the primers for a first-round RT-PCR of the TCR CDR3. TCRdb reprocessed the multiplex PCR reads via MiXCR and lists one record per CDR3 protein. The sample includes hundreds of thousands of distinct CDR3 sequences, roughly 14% of them seen just once. Material for sequencing was blood. The receptors shown here come from a young man with Graves' ophthalmopathy.

This clonotype was seen at least ten times. The chain employs TRBV7-3 and TRBJ2-3, with 11 bases identical to TRBD2. CDR3 size: 17 residues. J gave up 3 bases and V 4 bases, and 9 bases lay outside the gene matches. Germline loops: CDR1 SGHTA, CDR2 FQGTGA. The CDR3 region is CASSSEPLAGVTDTQYF. CDR3 DNA: TGTGCCAGCAGCTCGGAGCCACTAGCGGGAGTAACAGATACGCAGTATTTT. The full variable domain, its missing parts supplied by reference TRBV7-3 and TRBJ2-3, is GAGVSQTPSNKVTEKGKYVELRCDPISGHTALYWYRQSLGQGPEFLIYFQGTGAADDSGLPNDRFFAVRPEGSVSTLKIQRTERGDSAVYLCASSSEPLAGVTDTQYFGPGTRLTVL.

The chain recombines TRBV24-1 with TRBJ1-2; D is possibly TRBD1 (5 bases). Germline V CDR1 and CDR2: KGHDR, SFDVKD. Deletions cut 1 base from V and 6 bases from J, with 14 bases between. The CDR3 loop spans 15 amino acids. The CDR3 DNA reads as TGTGCCACCAGTGATTTTGTGCAGGGAAAAAATGGCTACACCTTC. This encodes CATSDFVQGKNGYTF.

This clonotype turned up a few times. The chain combines TRBV19 with TRBJ1-2; TRBD1 might be the D (5 bases). Between the trimmed V and J ends, which lost 6 bases and 5 bases, there was a span of 28 bases. This CDR3 is 18 amino acids long. CDR1 is LNHDA, CDR2 SQIVND, per germline (reference sequence). DNA for the CDR3: TGTGCCAGTAGCAGAGGACACCTCCAGGGCCAGCTCCTTTATGGCTACACCTTC. Protein sequence: CASSRGHLQGQLLYGYTF.

This clonotype was found many times. The rearrangement uses TRBV20-1 and TRBJ2-3; TRBD2 might be the D (6 bases). This CDR3 has 14 amino acids. CDR1 is DFQATT, CDR2 SNEGSKA, per germline (reference sequence). V lost 6 bases and J 2 bases, leaving 15 bases between the germline ends. CDR3 coding DNA: TGCAGTGCCAGACCGGGACTTAACACAGATACGCAGTATTTT. It specifies CSARPGLNTDTQYF.

Worth noting for this clonotype: This may arise from a read error, as a much more abundant clone is one base away. J is TRBJ1-3 and V is TRBV12-3 or TRBV12-4; D uncertain. Trimming stripped 3 bases from V and 0 bases from J, with 12 bases between. The CDR3 is made up of 16 amino acids. The CDR3 reads CASSFLQSISGNTIYF. The CDR3 DNA reads TGTGCCAGCAGTTTCCTACAAAGTATCTCTGGAAACACCATATATTTT.

This clonotype was found many times. This chain's CDR3 is CSAKTDSVYEQYF. As DNA, the CDR3 is TGCAGCGCCAAGACCGACTCCGTCTACGAGCAGTACTTC. The V call is TRBV20-1, the J call TRBJ2-7; D is ambiguous. The CDR3 contains 13 residues. Germline V CDR1 and CDR2: DFQATT, SNEGSKA (reference sequence).

Only a few counts were recorded for this clonotype. This may be a read error, as it is one base from a much larger clone. The rearrangement joins TRBV2 to TRBJ2-3, with D unclear. The CDR3 runs 17 residues. Germline assignment: CDR1 SNHLY and CDR2 FYNNEI. Between the trimmed V and J ends, which lost 2 bases and 6 bases, there was a span of 21 bases. CDR3 coding DNA: TGTGCCAGCAGTGAACGGATTGTAAGGGCAGCTAAGGATACGCAGTATTTT. Protein product: CASSERIVRAAKDTQYF.

The sample holds many counts of this clonotype. This sequence joins TRBV3-1 and TRBJ2-7; D remains unclear. Germline V gives CDR1 LGHDT, CDR2 YNNKEL (reference sequence). Trimming pared 1 base from V and 3 bases from J, leaving 10 bases between. This CDR3 is built from 14 residues. CDR3 DNA: TGTGCCAGCAGCCAAGGACAACCTAGCTACGAGCAGTACTTC. It is translated as CASSQGQPSYEQYF.

This clonotype was detected a few times. The chain uses TRBV7-8 and TRBJ1-5; D is possibly TRBD1 (5 bases). Trimming stripped 5 bases from V and 6 bases from J, with 17 bases between. Germline V gene sequence: CDR1 SGHVS, CDR2 FQNEAQ. The CDR3 is 15 residues long. CDR3 coding DNA: TGTGCCAGCAGCGGGGGTCGGCAGAAGAGTCAGCCCCAGCATTTT. It translates to CASSGGRQKSQPQHF. Full variable domain (missing parts from reference TRBV7-8 and TRBJ1-5): GAGVSQSPRYKVAKRGQDVALRCDPISGHVSLFWYQQALGQGPEFLTYFQNEAQLDKSGLPSDRFFAERPEGSVSTLKIQRTQQEDSAVYLCASSGGRQKSQPQHFGDGTRLSIL.

This clonotype has just a few counts. J is TRBJ2-3 and V is TRBV9; perhaps TRBD2 as D (5 bases). Trimming pared 0 bases from V and 0 bases from J, leaving 8 bases between. The CDR3 runs to 15 residues. CDR1 is SGDLS, CDR2 YYNGEE, per germline. CDR3 residues: CASSVGRESTDTQYF. The CDR3 DNA reads TGTGCCAGCAGCGTAGGTAGGGAGAGCACAGATACGCAGTATTTT. Together with reference TRBV9 and TRBJ2-3, the CDR3 gives the full variable domain: DSGVTQTPKHLITATGQRVTLRCSPRSGDLSVYWYQQSLDQGLQFLIQYYNGEERAKGNILERFSAQQFPDLHSELNLSSLELGDSALYFCASSVGRESTDTQYFGPGTRLTVL.

The sample holds a few counts of this clonotype. The gene calls are TRBV19 and TRBJ2-1; TRBD1 matches at 8 bases. V lost 7 bases, J lost 5 bases, and 13 bases stayed unmatched. Germline-derived CDR1 and CDR2 are LNHDA and SQIVND (reference sequence). This CDR3 is 16 amino acids long. The CDR3 region is CASTPVWDRNNNEQFF. CDR3 nucleotide sequence: TGTGCCAGTACCCCAGTGTGGGACAGGAATAACAATGAGCAGTTCTTC.

This clonotype was observed a few times. The chain has TRBV6-1 and TRBJ2-1; 9 positions agree with TRBD2. CDR1 is MNHNS and CDR2 is SASEGT in the germline V gene. This CDR3 is built from 16 residues. V lost 5 bases to trimming and J lost 4 bases; unmatched junction nucleotides: 9. The CDR3 DNA reads TGTGCCAGCAGTCCCGCCATAGCGGGGGTGTACAATGAGCAGTTCTTC. Protein sequence: CASSPAIAGVYNEQFF.

Ten or more counts support this clonotype. The chain couples TRBV20-1 to TRBJ1-1; tentatively, D is TRBD1 (5 bases). This CDR3 comprises 15 residues. V lost 6 bases and J lost 0, with 17 bases in between. Germline V lookup: CDR1 DFQATT, CDR2 SNEGSKA (reference sequence). The CDR3: CSAQAFGGLNTEAFF. For the CDR3, the DNA is TGCAGTGCCCAAGCCTTCGGGGGTTTGAACACTGAAGCTTTCTTT.

This clonotype was seen ten or more times. The rearrangement links TRBV20-1 to TRBJ2-7; D perhaps matches TRBD2 (6 bases). Germline CDR1 and CDR2: DFQATT and SNEGSKA (reference sequence). Trimming took off 2 bases at V and 1 base at J, with 9 bases between the two ends. The CDR3 has 13 amino acids. CDR3 DNA: TGCAGTGCTAGAAGGGACTTATCCTACGAGCAGTACTTC. Its protein is CSARRDLSYEQYF.

The sample holds many counts of this clonotype. This rearrangement joins TRBV12-3 or TRBV12-4 to TRBJ1-3; possibly TRBD1 for D (6 bases). V was pared by 5 bases and J by 3 bases, with 17 bases between. CDR3 length: 16 residues. The CDR3 nucleotides read TGTGCCAGCAGTCCCCGACAAGGGGGAGGTGGAAACACCATATATTTT. The encoded protein is CASSPRQGGGGNTIYF.

The table lists this clonotype with many counts. This rearrangement joins TRBV27 to TRBJ1-3, with D hard to call. Germline V CDR1 and CDR2: MNHEY, SMNVEV (reference sequence). The CDR3 is made up of 16 amino acids. V was pared by 3 bases and J by 0 bases, with 12 bases between. In nucleotides, the CDR3 is TGTGCCAGCAGTTTGACTTACGTCAACTCTGGAAACACCATATATTTT. Amino acids: CASSLTYVNSGNTIYF.

The chain carries TRBV5-1 and TRBJ2-6; no clear D gene. The CDR3 is 16 residues long. Germline V gene data show CDR1 as SGHRS and CDR2 as YFSETQ. The V end lost 0 bases, the J end lost 0 bases, and 7 bases lay between the germline ends. CDR3 sequence: CASSLGVSSGANVLTF. In DNA, the CDR3 is TGCGCCAGCAGCTTGGGGGTCTCCTCTGGGGCCAACGTCCTGACTTTC.

The table lists this clonotype with many counts. V gene TRBV6-1 combines with J gene TRBJ1-1; TRBD1 might be the D (5 bases). The ends were cut back, 0 bases at V and 0 bases at J, with 11 bases in the middle. Germline assignment: CDR1 MNHNS and CDR2 SASEGT. This CDR3 has 16 residues. The CDR3 spells CASSEAYRTLNTEAFF. CDR3 DNA sequence: TGTGCCAGCAGTGAAGCGTATAGGACACTGAACACTGAAGCTTTCTTT.

This clonotype was observed a handful of times. This chain joins TRBV7-9 and TRBJ2-3, with 9 nucleotides matching TRBD1. Trimming removed 5 bases from V and 2 bases from J; junction bases left unmatched: 11. CDR3 length equals 17 residues. Germline lookup yields CDR1 SEHNR and CDR2 FQNEAQ (reference sequence). The CDR3 protein is CASSPWTGERYTDTQYF. In nucleotides, the CDR3 is TGTGCCAGCAGCCCCTGGACAGGGGAGAGATACACAGATACGCAGTATTTT.

This clonotype was found many times. A read error may account for a junction end that differs from germline. The chain links TRBV11-2 to TRBJ2-7; 8 bases are a match to TRBD2. Per the germline V gene, CDR1 is SGHAT and CDR2 is FQNNGV. CDR3 length: 15 residues. The CDR3 sequence is CASSLGAGGSYEQYF. CDR3 nucleotide sequence: TGCGCCAGCAGCTTGGGGGCGGGGGGATCCTACGAGCAGTACTTC.